This T cell receptor (beta chain) was profiled in a study of molecular identifiers for immune sequencing clone quantification. There are many counts of this clonotype. TCRdb processed the PCR reads anew with MiXCR; each CDR3 protein has one entry. The sample has about 640,000 distinct CDR3 sequences; approximately 20% are singletons. The CDR3 has 14 amino acids. Germline CDR1 and CDR2: DFQATT and SNEGSKA (reference sequence). The chain recombines TRBV20-1 with TRBJ2-1; 7 bases fit TRBD2. The sequence was obtained from a human donor in good health. Some libraries in this study had Jurkat cell RNA spiked in. Source material: naive CD8+ T cells from blood, with Jurkat cell RNA spiked in. Subset meaning: FACS-sorted CD8+CD4-CCR7+CD45RA+ naive T cells. DNA for the CDR3: TGCAGAGCCGTCCGGCGGGGGAGCTACAATGAGCAGTTCTTC. Its protein is CRAVRRGSYNEQFF.